This T cell receptor beta chain was documented in a study of blood T cell repertoires in COVID-19. Study details: COVID-19 samples from acute and convalescent phases originated in the United States, Italy and Spain. T cells, B-cell-depleted T cells, or PBMCs supplied cDNA or gDNA.

This CDR3 is 19 amino acids long. Trimming cost V 2 bases and J 5 bases; bases outside gene matches: 16. Germline CDR1 and CDR2: SGHRS and YFSETQ. Per the original data handling: Quantification of nucleated cells was approximated via reference gene primer amplification. Profiling relied on immunoSEQ multiplex PCR, and the TCRdb table lists in-frame clones only, not all of them. Clonal size and the V and J genes are those of that table, whereas D and trimming came from the DNA. The repertoire holds about 35,000 clones, 87% seen once, with 44% in the top ten. The chain is built from TRBV5-1 and TRBJ2-5, with TRBD2 matching 12 bases. Sample: peripheral blood. This TCR was sampled from a human donor in a cohort sampled during active COVID-19. The DNA of the CDR3 is TGCGCCAGCAGCTTTGGGACAAGACTAGCGGGGGCCACGGGGGAGACCCAGTACTTC. Protein sequence: CASSFGTRLAGATGETQYF.